This T cell receptor (beta chain) was found in a study of early T cells in non-severe SARS-CoV-2 infection. This clonotype has more than one count but fewer than ten. The V gene lost 3 bases and the J gene lost 4 bases, with 6 bases spanning the gap. CDR1 and CDR2 (germline): KGHSH, LQKENI. The CDR3 has 12 residues. Molecules of cDNA were individually given unique molecular identifiers that were attached to them. TCRdb fed the 5' RACE reads into MiXCR, producing one record per CDR3 protein. The sample yields approximately 66,000 distinct CDR3 sequences, about 13% seen once. The chain uses TRBV18 and TRBJ1-1; D remains unclear. The specimen sequenced was whole blood. This receptor was obtained from an adult who was a healthcare worker with PCR-confirmed SARS-CoV-2 infection or an uninfected control (not recorded which). The DNA of the CDR3 is TGTGCCAGCTCACCTTTGGGCACTGAAGCTTTCTTT. Translating it yields CASSPLGTEAFF.